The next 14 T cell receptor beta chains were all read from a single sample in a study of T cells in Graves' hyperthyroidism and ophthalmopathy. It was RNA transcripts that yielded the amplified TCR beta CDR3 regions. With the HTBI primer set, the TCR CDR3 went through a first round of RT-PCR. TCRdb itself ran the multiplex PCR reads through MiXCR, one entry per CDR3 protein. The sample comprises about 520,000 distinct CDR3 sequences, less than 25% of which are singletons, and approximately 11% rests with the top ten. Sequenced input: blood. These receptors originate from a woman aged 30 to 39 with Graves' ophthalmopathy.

The CDR3 protein is CASSPWPSGANVLTF. In DNA form, the CDR3 reads TGTGCCAGCAGCCCCTGGCCCTCTGGGGCCAACGTCCTGACTTTC. The chain employs TRBV7-9 and TRBJ2-6; D gene ambiguous. V was cut by 5 bases and J by 0 bases, with 8 bases left in between. CDR1 and CDR2 from the germline V gene are SEHNR and FQNEAQ (reference sequence). The CDR3 spans 15 residues.

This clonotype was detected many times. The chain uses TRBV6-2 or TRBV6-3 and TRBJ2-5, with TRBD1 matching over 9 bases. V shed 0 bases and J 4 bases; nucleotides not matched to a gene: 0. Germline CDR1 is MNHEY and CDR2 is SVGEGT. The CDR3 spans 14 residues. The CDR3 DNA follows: TGTGCCAGCAGTTACTCGACAGGGGGAGAGACCCAGTACTTC. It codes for CASSYSTGGETQYF.

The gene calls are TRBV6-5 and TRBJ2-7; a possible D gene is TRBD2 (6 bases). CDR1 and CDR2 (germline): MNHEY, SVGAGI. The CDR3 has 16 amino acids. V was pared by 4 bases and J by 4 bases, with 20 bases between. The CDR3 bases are TGTGCCAGCAGTTGCCCGCGGCGGGACCCAAAGTACGAGCAGTACTTC. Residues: CASSCPRRDPKYEQYF.

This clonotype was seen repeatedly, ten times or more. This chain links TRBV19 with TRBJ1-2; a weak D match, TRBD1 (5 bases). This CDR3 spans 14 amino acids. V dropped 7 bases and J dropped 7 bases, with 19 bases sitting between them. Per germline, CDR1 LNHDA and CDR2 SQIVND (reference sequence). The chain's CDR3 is CASTPTTSGLGYTF. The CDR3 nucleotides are TGTGCCAGTACCCCGACGACGTCGGGGCTTGGCTACACCTTC.

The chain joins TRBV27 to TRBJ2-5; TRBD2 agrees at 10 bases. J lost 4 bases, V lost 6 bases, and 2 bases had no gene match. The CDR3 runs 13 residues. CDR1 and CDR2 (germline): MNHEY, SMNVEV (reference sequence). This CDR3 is CASRAGGVETQYF. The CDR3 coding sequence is TGTGCCAGCAGAGCGGGAGGGGTAGAGACCCAGTACTTC.

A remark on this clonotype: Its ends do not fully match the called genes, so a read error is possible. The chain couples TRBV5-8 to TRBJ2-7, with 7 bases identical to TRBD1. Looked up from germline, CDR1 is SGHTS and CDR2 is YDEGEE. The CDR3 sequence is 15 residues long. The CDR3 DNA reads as TGTGCCATCAGCCCCCGACAGGGAGAAACTTACGAGCAGTACTTC. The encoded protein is CAISPRQGETYEQYF. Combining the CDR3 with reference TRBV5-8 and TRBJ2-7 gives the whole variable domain EAGVTQSPTHLIKTRGQQATLRCSPISGHTSVYWYQQALGLGLQFLLWYDEGEERNRGNFPPRFSGRQFPNYSSELNVNALELEDSALYLCAISPRQGETYEQYFGPGTRLTVT.

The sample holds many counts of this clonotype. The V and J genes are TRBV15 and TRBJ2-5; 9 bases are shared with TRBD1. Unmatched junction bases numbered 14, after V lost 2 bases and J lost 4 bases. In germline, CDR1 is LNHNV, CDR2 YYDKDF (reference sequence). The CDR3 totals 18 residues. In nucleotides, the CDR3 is TGTGCCACCAGCAGACGCATCCCGCAACAGGGGGCGAGAGAGACCCAGTACTTC. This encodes CATSRRIPQQGARETQYF.

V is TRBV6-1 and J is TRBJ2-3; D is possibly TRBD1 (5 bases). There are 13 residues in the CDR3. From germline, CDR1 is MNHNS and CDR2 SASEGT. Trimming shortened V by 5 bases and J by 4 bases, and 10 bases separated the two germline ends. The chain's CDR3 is CASSRTGPDTQYF. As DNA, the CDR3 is TGTGCCAGCAGTCGAACAGGTCCAGATACGCAGTATTTT.

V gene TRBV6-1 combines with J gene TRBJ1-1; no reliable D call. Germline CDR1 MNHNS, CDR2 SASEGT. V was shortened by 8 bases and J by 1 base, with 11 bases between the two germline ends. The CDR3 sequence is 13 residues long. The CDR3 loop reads CASSEASNTEAFF. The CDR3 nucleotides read TGTGCCAGCTCCGAGGCATCGAACACTGAAGCTTTCTTT.

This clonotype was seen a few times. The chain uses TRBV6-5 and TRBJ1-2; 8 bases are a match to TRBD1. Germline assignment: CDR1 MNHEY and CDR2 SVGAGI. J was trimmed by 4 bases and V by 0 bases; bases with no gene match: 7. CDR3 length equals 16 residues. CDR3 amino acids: CASSYSAGGSGYGYTF. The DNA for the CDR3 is TGTGCCAGCAGTTACTCTGCAGGGGGCTCTGGCTATGGCTACACCTTC.

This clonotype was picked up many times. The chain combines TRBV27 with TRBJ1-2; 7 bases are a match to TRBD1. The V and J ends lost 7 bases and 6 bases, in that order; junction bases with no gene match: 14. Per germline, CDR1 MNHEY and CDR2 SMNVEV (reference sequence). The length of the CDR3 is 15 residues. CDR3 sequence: CASKLQVAGGHGYTF. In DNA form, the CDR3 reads TGTGCCAGCAAACTACAGGTGGCAGGGGGTCATGGCTACACCTTC.

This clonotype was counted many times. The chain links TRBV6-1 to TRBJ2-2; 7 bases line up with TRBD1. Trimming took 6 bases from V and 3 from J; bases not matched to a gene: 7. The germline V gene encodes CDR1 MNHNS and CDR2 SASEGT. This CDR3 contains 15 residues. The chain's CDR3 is CASRHRDRYTGELFF. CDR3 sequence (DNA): TGTGCCAGCAGACACCGGGACAGATACACCGGGGAGCTGTTTTTT.

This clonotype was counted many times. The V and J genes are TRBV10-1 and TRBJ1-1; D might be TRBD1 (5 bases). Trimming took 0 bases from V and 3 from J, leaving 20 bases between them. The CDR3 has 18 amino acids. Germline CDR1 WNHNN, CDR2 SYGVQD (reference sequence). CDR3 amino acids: CASSESGRAGGVYTEAFF. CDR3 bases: TGCGCCAGCAGTGAGTCGGGACGGGCCGGGGGGGTGTACACTGAAGCTTTCTTT.

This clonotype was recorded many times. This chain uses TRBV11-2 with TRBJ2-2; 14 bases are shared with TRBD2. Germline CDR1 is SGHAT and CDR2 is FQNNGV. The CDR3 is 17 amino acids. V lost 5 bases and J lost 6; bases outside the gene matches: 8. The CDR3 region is CASSLTSGGAGAGELFF. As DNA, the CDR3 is TGTGCCAGCAGCCTGACTAGCGGGGGGGCCGGGGCCGGGGAGCTGTTTTTT.